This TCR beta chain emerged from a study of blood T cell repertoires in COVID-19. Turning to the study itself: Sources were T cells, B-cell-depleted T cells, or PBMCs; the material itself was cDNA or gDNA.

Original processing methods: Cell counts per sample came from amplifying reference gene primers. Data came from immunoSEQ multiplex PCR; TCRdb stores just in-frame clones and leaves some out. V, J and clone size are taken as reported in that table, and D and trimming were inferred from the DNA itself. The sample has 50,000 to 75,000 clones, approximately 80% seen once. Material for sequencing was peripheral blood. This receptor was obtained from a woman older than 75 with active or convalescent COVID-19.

This CDR3 is CASSLTEIYGYTF. The CDR3 bases are TGCGCCAGCAGCCTCACAGAAATCTATGGCTACACCTTC. The chain employs TRBV5-1 and TRBJ1-2; D gene uncertain. The CDR3 has 13 amino acids. Germline loops: CDR1 SGHRS, CDR2 YFSETQ. V lost 4 bases to trimming and J lost 4 bases, with 11 bases between them.